This T cell receptor beta chain was found in a study of CD8+ T cells in alopecia areata. Remarks on this clone: Its cognate antigen is unknown.

The CDR3 has 15 residues. V gave up 1 base and J gave up 0 bases, with 7 bases separating them. Germline CDR1 and CDR2: SGHTA and FQGNSA. Study-wide points: An increase in clonality over normal scalp was evident in lesional scalp, especially alopecia totalis/universalis.

Treatment specified: oral pan-JAK inhibitor, 5-10 mg twice daily. Once RNA had been extracted, it was reverse transcribed into cDNA to act as the sequencing template. Produced via immunoSEQ multiplex PCR; TCRdb's table is partial and in-frame only. The sample contains about 190,000 clones, 58% of which appear only once. This TCR was recovered from a human donor with alopecia areata. Here the sequenced sample was CD8+ T cells sorted from blood, taken at week 24, from a patient treated with tofacitinib. V and J are TRBV7-2 and TRBJ2-1; D may be TRBD2 (5 bases). CDR3 loop: CASSLGESSYNEQFF. The CDR3 DNA reads TGTGCCAGCAGCTTAGGGGAGAGCTCCTACAATGAGCAGTTCTTC.